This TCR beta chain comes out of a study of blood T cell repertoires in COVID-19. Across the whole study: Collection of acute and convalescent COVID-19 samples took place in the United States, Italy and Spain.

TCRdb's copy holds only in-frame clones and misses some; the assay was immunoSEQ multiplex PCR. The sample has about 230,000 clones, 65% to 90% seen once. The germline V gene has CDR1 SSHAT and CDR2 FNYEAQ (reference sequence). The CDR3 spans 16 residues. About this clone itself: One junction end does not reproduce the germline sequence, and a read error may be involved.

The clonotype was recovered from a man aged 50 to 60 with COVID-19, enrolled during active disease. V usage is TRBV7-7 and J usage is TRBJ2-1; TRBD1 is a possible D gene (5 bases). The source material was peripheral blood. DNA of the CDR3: TGTGCTAGCAGCATCCGACTTGCGGACAACTACAATGAGCAGTTCTTC. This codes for CASSIRLADNYNEQFF.